The 8 T cell receptor beta chains given below trace back to one sample, sequenced in a study of blood T cell repertoires in COVID-19 (TCRdb year 2020). The method was the immunoSEQ multiplex PCR assay. TCRdb provides this immuneACCESS table in a form limited to in-frame rearrangements. Some clones are lacking; in checked studies, under half of them reflect an unresolved V gene, and why the rest are absent is not known. This sample lists more than 25,000 clones; roughly 83% were detected once. Jointly, the top ten make up approximately 24% of the sample. Sequenced material: peripheral blood. These receptors were obtained from a man between 65 and 85 years old with active COVID-19.

This clone was seen more than once but under ten times. This chain uses TRBV5-1 with TRBJ1-2; the D gene is possibly TRBD1 (6 bases). Deletions cut 4 bases from V and 4 bases from J, with 17 bases between. The germline V gene has CDR1 SGHRS and CDR2 YFSETQ. CDR3 length equals 15 residues. This chain's CDR3 is CASSQTGGQIYGYTF. CDR3 DNA sequence: TGCGCCAGCAGCCAAACAGGCGGACAGATCTATGGCTACACCTTC.

V gene TRBV2 combines with J gene TRBJ1-6, with 9 positions matching TRBD1. V shed 7 bases, J shed 7 bases, and the junction held 5 bases outside the gene matches. CDR3 length: 14 amino acids. Germline V gene sequence: CDR1 SNHLY, CDR2 FYNNEI. The CDR3 sequence is CASNPDRGNSPLHF. The CDR3 nucleotides read TGTGCCAGCAACCCGGACAGGGGAAATTCACCCCTCCACTTT. The whole variable domain, remainder taken from reference TRBV2 and TRBJ1-6, is EPEVTQTPSHQVTQMGQEVILRCVPISNHLYFYWYRQILGQKVEFLVSFYNNEISEKSEIFDDQFSVERPDGSNFTLKIRSTKLEDSAMYFCASNPDRGNSPLHFGNGTRLTVT.

There are a few counts of this clone. CDR3 sequence reads: CASSTTSEETQYF. CDR3 nucleotides: TGTGCCAGTAGTACAACTAGCGAAGAGACCCAGTACTTC. The rearrangement joins TRBV19 to TRBJ2-5; TRBD2 agrees at 7 bases. Trimming cost V 4 bases and J 3 bases; bases outside gene matches: 2. Germline CDR1 LNHDA, CDR2 SQIVND (reference sequence). This CDR3 is built from 13 residues.

The rearrangement links TRBV24-1 to TRBJ1-1; D perhaps matches TRBD1 (6 bases). The CDR3 covers 12 residues. The V gene lost 7 bases and the J gene lost 6 bases, with 11 bases spanning the gap. Germline V gives CDR1 KGHDR, CDR2 SFDVKD. This CDR3 reads CATSKSGAEAFF. CDR3 DNA sequence: TGTGCCACCAGCAAATCAGGGGCTGAAGCTTTCTTT.

This clone was seen more than once but under ten times. CDR3 nucleotide sequence: TGTGCCTGGCAGGGGGCCGATAATTCACCCCTCCACTTT. It translates to CAWQGADNSPLHF. The chain links TRBV30 to TRBJ1-6, with 8 bases identical to TRBD1. In germline, CDR1 is GTSNPN, CDR2 SVGIG (reference sequence). Trimming removed 5 bases from V and 5 bases from J; junction bases left unmatched: 2. CDR3 length: 13 residues.

The chain joins TRBV29-1 to TRBJ2-2; 7 bases fit TRBD1. The CDR3 is made up of 14 amino acids. The V and J ends lost 5 bases and 2 bases, in that order; junction bases with no gene match: 5. CDR1 and CDR2 (germline): SQVTM, ANQGSEA. CDR3 protein: CSVCRTGNTGELFF. The CDR3 nucleotides read TGCAGCGTTTGTAGGACAGGCAACACCGGGGAGCTGTTTTTT.

The chain couples TRBV2 to TRBJ2-7, with 8 nucleotides matching TRBD1. The CDR3 covers 14 residues. CDR1 is SNHLY, CDR2 FYNNEI, per germline. Trimming at V came to 2 bases and at J to 7 bases, leaving 7 bases not matched to a gene. The CDR3 is CASSELDRAGEQYF. CDR3 DNA: TGTGCCAGCAGTGAACTGGACAGGGCTGGAGAGCAGTACTTC.

V gene TRBV5-4 combines with J gene TRBJ1-1; a possible D gene is TRBD1 (5 bases). V was cut by 0 bases and J by 0 bases, with 12 bases left in between. This CDR3 comprises 16 residues. CDR1 and CDR2 from the germline V gene are SGHNT and YYREEE (reference sequence). CDR3 loop: CASSLGWQGMNTEAFF. The CDR3 nucleotides read TGTGCCAGCAGCTTGGGATGGCAGGGCATGAACACTGAAGCTTTCTTT.